The TCR beta chain described here comes from a study of T cells in localized non-small cell lung cancer. Broader study findings: Tumor showed lower T cell clonality than uninvolved adjacent lung, where it was highest. Among blood samples, higher T cell density accompanied longer overall survival.

Libraries were prepared by immunoSEQ multiplex PCR; TCRdb keeps only in-frame clonotypes and omits some of them. The sample contains about 3,700 clones, roughly 32% of which appear only once. Adjacent lung samples, free of atypia, were obtained at least 2 cm from the tumor margin. With respect to this clone: The antigen is unknown.

The TCR was taken from a male donor at least 60 years old with stage III lung adenocarcinoma. This specimen was normal lung tissue next to the tumor, taken before any cancer treatment.

The CDR3 sequence: CASSSQGGGGEQYF. The CDR3 coding sequence is TGTGCCAGCAGCTCCCAGGGGGGAGGAGGCGAGCAGTACTTC. The V and J genes are TRBV7-5 and TRBJ2-7; TRBD1, the D gene given by the table, was not confirmed from the DNA. TRBV7-5 constitutes a pseudogene. The CDR3 is 14 residues long.